This T cell receptor beta chain was sequenced during a study of blood T cell repertoires in COVID-19. Repertoires were generated with immunoSEQ multiplex PCR, while TCRdb's copy carries only in-frame clones and drops some. The sample includes around 270,000 clones, approximately 86% of them seen just once. This CDR3 has 16 amino acids. The ends lost 1 base at V and 5 bases at J; junction bases unmatched: 10. The V call is TRBV23-1, the J call TRBJ2-7; 8 bases align to TRBD1. TRBV23-1 is an ORF, and what it does is uncertain. This TCR was sampled from a man in his forties who had recovered from COVID-19. The material sequenced was peripheral blood. CDR3 nucleotides: TGCGCCAGCAGTCAATGGCAGGGGGCGAGGTCCCACGAGCAGTACTTC. The encoded protein is CASSQWQGARSHEQYF.